Listed here is a single T cell receptor (beta chain). The antigen is unknown. These data belong to a study of cytomegalovirus exposure and HLA in healthy donors. Each donor was healthy, and each was a bone marrow donor. Germline V CDR1 and CDR2: SGHRS, YFSETQ. J gave up 9 bases and V 4 bases, and 12 bases lay outside the gene matches. The CDR3 runs 15 residues. PCR used 60 Vbeta primers and 13 Jbeta primers. Using immunoSEQ multiplex PCR, the repertoire was profiled, and TCRdb retains in-frame clones only, with some absent. In the table there are some 98,000 clones, 70% to 85% of which are singletons. Study outcomes and limitations: Near-uniform donor sequencing depth was presumed by presence/absence analyses. Per published accounts, TCR beta sequences correctly predicted the HLA-A and HLA-B alleles of most subjects.

Sequenced input: PBMCs. This sequence joins TRBV5-1 and TRBJ2-1; TRBD1 aligns across 8 bases. The clonotype was recovered from a human donor in good health. The CDR3 nucleotides are TGCGCCAGCAGCCCCTCGACAGGGGTCATGGCTGAGCAGTTCTTC. It is translated as CASSPSTGVMAEQFF.